These 32 T cell receptor beta chains share one sample of origin, sequenced in a study of identical twins. TCRdb analysed the 5' RACE reads with MiXCR anew, one entry per CDR3 protein. The sample includes 700,000 to 950,000 distinct CDR3 sequences, roughly an eighth of them seen just once. This same sample was also taken into another study, of yellow fever vaccine responses in identical twins.

Sequenced: PBMCs. The receptors originated from a woman aged 18-35 years in good health.

This clonotype was seen a few times. The chain joins TRBV18 to TRBJ2-1, with TRBD2 matching over 12 bases. The CDR3 runs to 16 residues. Germline trimming cut 6 bases from V and 9 bases from J; bases unmatched to any gene: 12. Germline-derived CDR1 and CDR2 are KGHSH and LQKENI. Here the CDR3 reads CASSPRTSGVFGEQFF. The CDR3 bases are TGTGCCAGCTCTCCCAGGACTAGCGGGGTTTTCGGTGAGCAGTTCTTC.

This clonotype was recorded a few times. This chain connects TRBV19 to TRBJ2-7; tentative D call: TRBD1 (5 bases). The germline CDR1 and CDR2 sequences are LNHDA and SQIVND (reference sequence). CDR3 length equals 13 residues. The V end was cut by 1 base, the J end by 7 bases, with 11 bases between. CDR3 region: CASSIGSHREQYF. CDR3 nucleotide sequence: TGTGCCAGTAGTATAGGGTCTCACAGGGAGCAGTACTTC.

This clonotype was counted ten times or more. The CDR3 coding sequence is TGTGCCAGCTCATCGAACTCCTACGAGCAGTACGTC. Its translation is CASSSNSYEQYV. V and J are TRBV18 and TRBJ2-7; unclear D gene. The CDR3 loop spans 12 amino acids. V lost 5 bases to trimming and J lost 0 bases, with 5 bases between them. CDR1 and CDR2 from the germline V gene are KGHSH and LQKENI.

This clonotype occurred a few times. CDR3 in DNA: TGTGCCAGCAGCCCATCCCCCCGGGGCTACGAGCAGTACGTC. It translates to CASSPSPRGYEQYV. The chain combines TRBV3-1 with TRBJ2-7; D may be TRBD2 (5 bases). The V end was cut by 4 bases, the J end by 3 bases, with 13 bases between. The CDR3 spans 14 residues. CDR1 and CDR2 (germline): LGHDT, YNNKEL (reference sequence).

This clonotype was counted at least ten times. V gene TRBV5-1 combines with J gene TRBJ2-7; TRBD1 aligns across 7 bases. The V gene end was trimmed by 0 bases and the J gene end by 3 bases; junction bases not matched to a gene: 6. The CDR3 sequence is 15 residues long. Germline V CDR1 and CDR2: SGHRS, YFSETQ. The chain's CDR3 is CASSLAGTEVYEQYF. The CDR3 DNA is TGCGCCAGCAGCTTGGCCGGGACAGAGGTCTACGAGCAGTACTTC.

This chain joins TRBV29-1 and TRBJ1-2; D is unclear. Germline-derived CDR1 and CDR2 are SQVTM and ANQGSEA. The CDR3 extends over 10 amino acids. Trimming left V 1 base short and J 5 bases short, with 2 bases between. The CDR3 loop is CSVEGYGYTF. CDR3 coding DNA: TGCAGCGTTGAAGGATATGGCTACACCTTC.

In its sample, this clonotype was seen a few times. The chain joins TRBV20-1 to TRBJ2-3, with TRBD1 matching over 12 bases. The CDR3 runs to 15 residues. J was trimmed by 7 bases and V by 0 bases; bases with no gene match: 5. Germline-derived CDR1 and CDR2 are DFQATT and SNEGSKA (reference sequence). The DNA for the CDR3 is TGCAGTGCTAGAGATGGGACAGGGGGCGCGTATACGCAGTATTTT. Residues: CSARDGTGGAYTQYF.

This clonotype was picked up a small number of times. This chain uses TRBV9 with TRBJ2-3; no firm D call. V gave up 3 bases and J gave up 0 bases, with 17 bases separating them. Germline CDR1 SGDLS, CDR2 YYNGEE. The CDR3 sequence is 17 residues long. The CDR3 reads CASSDTESTPSTDTQYF. DNA of the CDR3: TGTGCCAGCAGCGATACTGAAAGCACTCCTAGCACAGATACGCAGTATTTT.

The V and J genes are TRBV3-1 and TRBJ1-2, with D possibly TRBD1 on 5 matching bases. V dropped 2 bases and J dropped 3 bases, with 19 bases sitting between them. The CDR3 is 17 amino acids. The germline gives CDR1 LGHDT, CDR2 YNNKEL (reference sequence). CDR3 nucleotides: TGTGCCAGCAGCCAAAGCACAGGCGTTGCATCCTACTATGGCTACACCTTC. Translation: CASSQSTGVASYYGYTF.

This clonotype was counted many times. The chain combines TRBV3-1 with TRBJ2-1; 9 positions match TRBD2. After removal of 2 bases from V and 7 bases from J, the junction contained 9 bases not matched to a gene. The CDR3 has 16 residues. The germline V gene has CDR1 LGHDT and CDR2 YNNKEL (reference sequence). The CDR3 sequence: CASSQTAGGRRNEQFF. DNA for the CDR3: TGTGCCAGCAGCCAAACGGCGGGAGGGCGAAGGAATGAGCAGTTCTTC.

This clonotype was seen many times. This chain connects TRBV15 to TRBJ1-1; D is undetermined. Trimming took 1 base from V and 5 from J, leaving 5 bases between them. The length of the CDR3 is 12 residues. Germline loops: CDR1 LNHNV, CDR2 YYDKDF (reference sequence). CDR3 in DNA: TGTGCCACCAGCAGAGTTGGGACTGAAGCTTTCTTT. This codes for CATSRVGTEAFF. Full variable domain (rest looked up from reference TRBV15 and TRBJ1-1): DAMVIQNPRYQVTQFGKPVTLSCSQTLNHNVMYWYQQKSSQAPKLLFHYYDKDFNNEADTPDNFQSRRPNTSFCFLDIRSPGLGDTAMYLCATSRVGTEAFFGQGTRLTVV.

This clonotype has only a few counts. Written as DNA, the CDR3 is TGTGCCAGCAGCCAAGCGGAGGGCTACAATGAGCAGTTCTTC. Amino acids: CASSQAEGYNEQFF. This rearrangement joins TRBV3-1 to TRBJ2-1, with a weak D call TRBD2 (6 bases). CDR3 length: 14 amino acids. The germline V gene encodes CDR1 LGHDT and CDR2 YNNKEL (reference sequence). Between the trimmed V and J ends, which lost 1 base and 3 bases, there was a span of 7 bases.

V gene TRBV6-1 combines with J gene TRBJ1-4, with D unresolved. The CDR3 has 15 residues. V lost 6 bases and J 7 bases, leaving 18 bases between the germline ends. CDR1 and CDR2 (germline): MNHNS, SASEGT. The CDR3 is CASSPLEAAAEKLFF. CDR3 in DNA: TGTGCCAGCAGCCCTCTGGAGGCGGCTGCTGAAAAACTGTTTTTT.

This clonotype was observed a few times. V gene TRBV20-1 combines with J gene TRBJ2-7, with 11 bases identical to TRBD2. The CDR3 sequence is 15 residues long. Trimming at V came to 0 bases and at J to 6 bases, leaving 7 bases not matched to a gene. Germline V gene data show CDR1 as DFQATT and CDR2 as SNEGSKA (reference sequence). CDR3 protein: CSARDPGSGRGEQYF. The DNA of the CDR3 is TGCAGTGCTAGAGATCCCGGTAGCGGGAGGGGCGAGCAGTACTTC.

This clonotype was seen a handful of times. V and J are TRBV7-9 and TRBJ1-4; 9 bases map to TRBD1. This CDR3 comprises 15 residues. Germline CDR1 and CDR2: SEHNR and FQNEAQ (reference sequence). V trimming: 4 bases; J trimming: 7 bases; junction bases outside the gene matches: 7. The DNA of the CDR3 is TGTGCCAGCAGCTCCCTGACAGGGGGAGTTGAAAAACTGTTTTTT. Translation: CASSSLTGGVEKLFF. The whole variable domain, filled in from reference TRBV7-9 and TRBJ1-4, reads DTGVSQNPRHKITKRGQNVTFRCDPISEHNRLYWYRQTLGQGPEFLTYFQNEAQLEKSRLLSDRFSAERPKGSFSTLEIQRTEQGDSAMYLCASSSLTGGVEKLFFGSGTQLSVL.

The chain joins TRBV20-1 to TRBJ1-2, with D possibly TRBD1 on 5 matching bases. The CDR3 spans 15 residues. Germline V gene sequence: CDR1 DFQATT, CDR2 SNEGSKA (reference sequence). Trimming took off 1 base at V and 8 bases at J, with 20 bases between the two ends. The CDR3 here is CSARADSGGWKGYTF. In DNA form, the CDR3 reads TGCAGTGCTAGAGCAGACAGTGGGGGATGGAAGGGCTACACCTTC.

The J gene is TRBJ2-5, the V gene TRBV12-3 or TRBV12-4, with 9 bases that match TRBD1. This CDR3 comprises 14 residues. V was clipped by 6 bases and J by 2 bases; unmatched bases: 4. CDR3 residues: CASRNRGHQETQYF. The CDR3 DNA sequence: TGTGCCAGCAGGAACAGGGGGCATCAAGAGACCCAGTACTTC.

The chain is built from TRBV11-2 and TRBJ2-5, with D perhaps assigned TRBD1 or TRBD2 (6 bases each). Germline CDR1 and CDR2: SGHAT and FQNNGV. V was trimmed by 7 bases and J by 4 bases, leaving 16 bases between them. CDR3 length: 14 amino acids. CDR3 loop: CASNLNGGLETQYF. CDR3 coding DNA: TGTGCCAGCAATCTGAATGGGGGGCTAGAGACCCAGTACTTC.

The V gene is TRBV29-1, the J gene TRBJ2-7; 9 positions agree with TRBD1. After removal of 7 bases from V and 5 bases from J, the junction contained 3 bases not matched to a gene. The CDR3 is 11 residues long. Germline CDR1 and CDR2: SQVTM and ANQGSEA. The chain's CDR3 is CSGTGDHEQYF. CDR3 DNA sequence: TGCAGCGGGACAGGGGACCACGAGCAGTACTTC.

This clonotype was seen at least ten times. The chain is built from TRBV12-3 or TRBV12-4 and TRBJ1-1, with D perhaps TRBD1 (5 bases). Trimming stripped 1 base from V and 3 bases from J, with 6 bases between. The CDR3 covers 13 residues. The CDR3: CASSLGQYTEAFF. CDR3 coding DNA: TGTGCCAGCAGTTTAGGACAGTACACTGAAGCTTTCTTT.

There are many counts of this clonotype. The chain links TRBV12-3 or TRBV12-4 to TRBJ2-4, with TRBD1 matching 9 bases. Unmatched junction bases numbered 5, after V lost 5 bases and J lost 0 bases. The CDR3 covers 16 residues. CDR3 protein: CASSPGTGIAKNIQYF. The CDR3 DNA reads as TGTGCCAGCAGTCCCGGGACAGGGATAGCCAAAAACATTCAGTACTTC.

The chain couples TRBV13 to TRBJ2-7, with TRBD2 matching over 14 bases. The CDR3 sequence is 15 residues long. Germline assignment: CDR1 PRHDT and CDR2 FYEKMQ (reference sequence). Trimming removed 5 bases from V and 7 bases from J; junction bases left unmatched: 7. CDR3 bases: TGTGCCAGCAGCATGGGACTAGCGGGAGCTAGTGAGCAGTACTTC. Translation gives CASSMGLAGASEQYF.

A few counts support this clonotype. V usage is TRBV2 and J usage is TRBJ2-3; 11 positions agree with TRBD2. Unmatched junction bases numbered 17, after V lost 8 bases and J lost 7 bases. The CDR3 runs to 17 residues. In germline, CDR1 is SNHLY, CDR2 FYNNEI. Written as DNA, the CDR3 is TGTGCCAGCCGACGCGGGACTAGCGGTCCCGGGGCGTATACGCAGTATTTT. Its protein is CASRRGTSGPGAYTQYF. Full variable domain (remainder filled in from reference TRBV2 and TRBJ2-3): EPEVTQTPSHQVTQMGQEVILRCVPISNHLYFYWYRQILGQKVEFLVSFYNNEISEKSEIFDDQFSVERPDGSNFTLKIRSTKLEDSAMYFCASRRGTSGPGAYTQYFGPGTRLTVL.

The chain carries TRBV28 and TRBJ2-5; D not certain. The CDR3 loop spans 14 amino acids. Germline CDR1 is MDHEN and CDR2 is SYDVKM. V lost 8 bases, J lost 6 bases, and 19 bases lay in between. The CDR3 DNA follows: TGTGCCAGCCGCCCGCTCGTATTTGGGAAGACCCAGTACTTC. Translated: CASRPLVFGKTQYF.

This chain uses TRBV28 with TRBJ2-5; D possibly matches TRBD1 or TRBD2 (6 bases each). The CDR3 consists of 15 residues. With 5 bases removed from V and 4 bases from J, the gap between germline ends came to 17 bases. Germline V gene sequence: CDR1 MDHEN, CDR2 SYDVKM. CDR3 protein: CASSRATGAVETQYF. The CDR3 DNA sequence: TGTGCCAGCAGTCGCGCAACGGGGGCCGTAGAGACCCAGTACTTC. The variable domain in full, completed from reference TRBV28 and TRBJ2-5, reads DVKVTQSSRYLVKRTGEKVFLECVQDMDHENMFWYRQDPGLGLRLIYFSYDVKMKEKGDIPEGYSVSREKKERFSLILESASTNQTSMYLCASSRATGAVETQYFGPGTRLLVL.

There are many counts of this clonotype. The junction does not match germline at one end; this may be a read error. This chain links TRBV5-1 with TRBJ2-2, with a tentative D call TRBD2 (6 bases). This CDR3 region has 15 residues. Germline V gene sequence: CDR1 SGHRS, CDR2 YFSETQ. The CDR3 DNA is TGTGCCAGCAGTCTAGGGACTTTGAACACCGGGGAGCTGTTTTTT. This encodes CASSLGTLNTGELFF.

V is TRBV12-3 or TRBV12-4 and J is TRBJ1-2, with TRBD1 matching 7 bases. V trimming: 3 bases; J trimming: 7 bases; junction bases outside the gene matches: 5. The CDR3 totals 13 residues. The CDR3 nucleotides are TGTGCCAGCAGTTTCCGGGACAGATCTGGCTACACCTTC. It specifies CASSFRDRSGYTF.

This clonotype has more than one count but fewer than ten. This chain joins TRBV20-1 and TRBJ2-7; weak D call: TRBD1 (6 bases). Trimming took 6 bases from V and 1 from J, leaving 16 bases between them. This CDR3 region has 14 residues. CDR1 is DFQATT and CDR2 is SNEGSKA in the germline V gene (reference sequence). The CDR3: CSARPGAPSYEQYF. For the CDR3, the DNA is TGCAGTGCCAGACCAGGGGCCCCATCCTACGAGCAGTACTTC.

The CDR3 here is CASSHGLAGWDTQYF. In nucleotides, the CDR3 is TGTGCCAGCAGTCATGGACTAGCGGGGTGGGATACGCAGTATTTT. The genes are TRBV7-2 and TRBJ2-3, with 12 bases identical to TRBD2. The CDR3 is 15 residues long. The germline gives CDR1 SGHTA, CDR2 FQGNSA. J gave up 6 bases and V 6 bases, and 7 bases lay outside the gene matches. The whole variable domain, filled in from reference TRBV7-2 and TRBJ2-3, reads GAGVSQSPSNKVTEKGKDVELRCDPISGHTALYWYRQSLGQGLEFLIYFQGNSAPDKSGLPSDRFSAERTGGSVSTLTIQRTQQEDSAVYLCASSHGLAGWDTQYFGPGTRLTVL.

This clonotype was observed a few times. The chain carries TRBV2 and TRBJ2-3, with 8 bases that match TRBD1. The CDR3 has 14 amino acids. V dropped 5 bases and J dropped 5; count of bases not matched to a gene: 6. Germline V gene data show CDR1 as SNHLY and CDR2 as FYNNEI. The chain's CDR3 is CASSPRTGIDTQYF. The DNA of the CDR3 is TGTGCCAGCAGTCCTAGGACAGGGATAGATACGCAGTATTTT.

Ten or more counts support this clonotype. This sequence joins TRBV12-5 and TRBJ2-1; 7 bases are shared with TRBD2. V dropped 3 bases and J dropped 7; count of bases not matched to a gene: 6. The CDR3 extends over 14 amino acids. Per the germline V gene, CDR1 is LGHNT and CDR2 is FRNRAP. The CDR3 DNA follows: TGTGCTAGTGGTTTCGGCGGGAGTGGGAATGAGCAGTTCTTC. As protein: CASGFGGSGNEQFF.

The chain employs TRBV3-1 and TRBJ2-7; D may be TRBD1 (6 bases). CDR1 is LGHDT and CDR2 is YNNKEL in the germline V gene (reference sequence). CDR3 length equals 16 residues. Between the trimmed V and J ends, which lost 4 bases and 1 base, there was a span of 17 bases. CDR3 DNA: TGTGCCAGCAGCCCTTACCCGGACAGTTTTTCCTACGAGCAGTACGTC. Translation gives CASSPYPDSFSYEQYV.